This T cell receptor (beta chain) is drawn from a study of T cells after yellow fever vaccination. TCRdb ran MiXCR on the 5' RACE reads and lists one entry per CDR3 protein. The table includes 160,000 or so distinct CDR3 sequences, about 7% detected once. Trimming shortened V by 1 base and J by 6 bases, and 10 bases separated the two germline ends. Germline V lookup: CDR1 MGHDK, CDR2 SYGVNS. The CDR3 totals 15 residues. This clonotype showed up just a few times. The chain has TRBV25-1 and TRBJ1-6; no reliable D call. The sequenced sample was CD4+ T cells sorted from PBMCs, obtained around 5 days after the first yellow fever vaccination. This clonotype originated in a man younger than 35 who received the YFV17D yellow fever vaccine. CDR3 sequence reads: CASSESRRANSPLHF. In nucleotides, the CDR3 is TGTGCCAGCAGTGAATCGAGAAGAGCTAATTCACCCCTCCACTTT.